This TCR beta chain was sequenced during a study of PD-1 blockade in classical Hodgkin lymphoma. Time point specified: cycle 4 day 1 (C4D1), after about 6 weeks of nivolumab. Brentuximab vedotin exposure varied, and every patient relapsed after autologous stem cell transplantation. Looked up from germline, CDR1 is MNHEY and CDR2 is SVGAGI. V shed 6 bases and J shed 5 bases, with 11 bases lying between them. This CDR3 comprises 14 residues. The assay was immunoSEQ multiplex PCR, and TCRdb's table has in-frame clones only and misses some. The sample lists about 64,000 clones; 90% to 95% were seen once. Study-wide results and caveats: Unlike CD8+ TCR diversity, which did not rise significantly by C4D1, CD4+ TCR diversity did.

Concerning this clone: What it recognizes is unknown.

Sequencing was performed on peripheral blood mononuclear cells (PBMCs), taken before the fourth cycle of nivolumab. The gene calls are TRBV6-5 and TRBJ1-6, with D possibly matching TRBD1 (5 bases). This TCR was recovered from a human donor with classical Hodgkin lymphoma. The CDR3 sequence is CASSAGSNNSPLHF. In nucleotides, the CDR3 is TGTGCCAGCAGCGCAGGGAGTAATAATTCACCCCTCCACTTT.